The 20 T cell receptor beta chains presented below share a single source sample, sequenced in a study of T cell repertoires and Cas9 in healthy adults. Produced via immunoSEQ multiplex PCR; TCRdb's table is partial and in-frame only. The table shows tens of thousands of clones, with about 90% occurring only once. Material for sequencing was CD4+ effector T cells (CD127+, CD25-, CD137-, CD154-) from PBMCs; culture status not recorded. The receptors stem from a human donor in good health.

This clone was observed a few times. The chain is built from TRBV18 and TRBJ1-5; D possibly corresponds to TRBD1 (5 bases). This CDR3 contains 14 residues. With 2 bases removed from V and 3 bases from J, the gap between germline ends came to 8 bases. Germline V lookup: CDR1 KGHSH, CDR2 LQKENI. CDR3 DNA: TGTGCCAGCTCACCAGGGGCCCTCAATCAGCCCCAGCATTTT. Its translation is CASSPGALNQPQHF.

The V and J genes are TRBV11-2 and TRBJ2-7; TRBD2 agrees at 11 bases. CDR1 and CDR2 from the germline V gene are SGHAT and FQNNGV. This CDR3 is 15 amino acids long. The V gene end was trimmed by 4 bases and the J gene end by 2 bases; junction bases not matched to a gene: 4. The DNA for the CDR3 is TGTGCCAGCAGCTCAATAGCGGGAGGGCCCTACGAGCAGTACTTC. Translation gives CASSSIAGGPYEQYF.

The chain combines TRBV5-4 with TRBJ1-1; D gene ambiguous. CDR3 length: 15 amino acids. Germline V gene sequence: CDR1 SGHNT, CDR2 YYREEE (reference sequence). V was clipped by 0 bases and J by 0 bases, with 9 bases between them. The CDR3 protein is CASSLAATMNTEAFF. The CDR3 DNA follows: TGTGCCAGCAGCTTGGCAGCGACCATGAACACTGAAGCTTTCTTT. The whole variable domain, filled in from reference TRBV5-4 and TRBJ1-1, reads ETGVTQSPTHLIKTRGQQVTLRCSSQSGHNTVSWYQQALGQGPQFIFQYYREEENGRGNFPPRFSGLQFPNYSSELNVNALELDDSALYLCASSLAATMNTEAFFGQGTRLTVV.

The rearrangement joins TRBV28 to TRBJ1-6; D is unresolved. CDR1 is MDHEN, CDR2 SYDVKM, per germline. This CDR3 is built from 12 residues. Trimming removed 2 bases at V and 6 bases at J, with 2 bases between. The CDR3 DNA reads TGTGCCAGCAGTTTAGGTAATTCACCCCTCCACTTT. Translated: CASSLGNSPLHF. Filled out from reference TRBV28 and TRBJ1-6, the complete variable domain reads DVKVTQSSRYLVKRTGEKVFLECVQDMDHENMFWYRQDPGLGLRLIYFSYDVKMKEKGDIPEGYSVSREKKERFSLILESASTNQTSMYLCASSLGNSPLHFGNGTRLTVT.

The V gene is TRBV7-2, the J gene TRBJ1-2; unclear D gene. The CDR3 covers 12 residues. The germline V gene encodes CDR1 SGHTA and CDR2 FQGNSA. V lost 5 bases to trimming and J lost 6 bases, with 10 bases between them. CDR3 sequence: CASSRYYDGYTF. As DNA, the CDR3 is TGTGCCAGCAGCAGGTATTATGATGGCTACACCTTC.

The chain combines TRBV5-1 with TRBJ1-4, with D maybe TRBD1 (5 bases). The CDR3 has 16 residues. Trimming cost V 4 bases and J 8 bases, with 21 bases left between them. Looked up from germline, CDR1 is SGHRS and CDR2 is YFSETQ. The chain's CDR3 is CASSLEGSSSSEKLFF. The CDR3 nucleotides read TGCGCCAGCAGCCTGGAGGGGAGCTCCTCTAGCGAAAAACTGTTTTTT.

The gene calls are TRBV5-1 and TRBJ1-2; D gene ambiguous. Trimming stripped 4 bases from V and 1 base from J, with 8 bases between. Germline V gene data show CDR1 as SGHRS and CDR2 as YFSETQ. This CDR3 spans 13 amino acids. The CDR3 protein is CASSPKGNYGYTF. DNA of the CDR3: TGCGCCAGCAGCCCCAAGGGTAACTATGGCTACACCTTC.

This clone was detected only a few times. This chain connects TRBV5-1 to TRBJ2-3; D may be TRBD1 (5 bases). Germline V lookup: CDR1 SGHRS, CDR2 YFSETQ. V lost 3 bases and J lost 11, with 13 bases in between. CDR3 size: 12 residues. As DNA, the CDR3 is TGCGCCAGCAGCTCAACAGGAGAAGGGCAGTATTTT. It encodes CASSSTGEGQYF.

V usage is TRBV18 and J usage is TRBJ2-3; 12 nucleotides match TRBD1. The V gene end was trimmed by 2 bases and the J gene end by 4 bases; junction bases not matched to a gene: 4. From germline, CDR1 is KGHSH and CDR2 LQKENI. CDR3 size: 16 residues. The CDR3 DNA sequence: TGTGCCAGCTCACCAGCCGGGACAGGGGGCGCAGATACGCAGTATTTT. Translating gives CASSPAGTGGADTQYF.

This clone was seen just once. In DNA, the CDR3 is TGTGCCAGCAGCTTATCGCCCGTAGGGACACTGACTATGGGGCCCCAGCATTTT. It translates to CASSLSPVGTLTMGPQHF. J is TRBJ1-5 and V is TRBV7-8; perhaps TRBD1 as D (6 bases). CDR3 length: 18 residues. V was shortened by 2 bases and J by 9 bases, with 26 bases between the two germline ends. Germline values: CDR1 SGHVS, CDR2 FQNEAQ.

This clone came up a few times. This chain connects TRBV7-2 to TRBJ1-6; no clear D. The CDR3 covers 11 residues. Germline assignment: CDR1 SGHTA and CDR2 FQGNSA. V was clipped by 6 bases and J by 7 bases, with 4 bases between them. The CDR3 DNA is TGTGCCAGCAGTTTGAATTCACCCCTCCACTTT. It encodes CASSLNSPLHF.

The chain is built from TRBV7-2 and TRBJ2-7, with D unclear. Deletions cut 1 base from V and 6 bases from J, with 7 bases between. This CDR3 contains 12 residues. Germline-derived CDR1 and CDR2 are SGHTA and FQGNSA. The CDR3 loop reads CASSLGQLEQYF. The CDR3 DNA follows: TGTGCCAGCAGCTTAGGACAACTCGAGCAGTACTTC.

The chain joins TRBV7-9 to TRBJ2-7; D remains unclear. Trimming removed 6 bases from V and 2 bases from J, with 14 bases in between. The CDR3 has 14 residues. Germline CDR1 is SEHNR and CDR2 is FQNEAQ (reference sequence). The CDR3 sequence: CASSFNRKPYEQYF. The CDR3 region has the DNA TGTGCCAGCAGTTTCAATCGTAAACCCTACGAGCAGTACTTC. The whole variable domain, filled in from reference TRBV7-9 and TRBJ2-7, reads DTGVSQNPRHKITKRGQNVTFRCDPISEHNRLYWYRQTLGQGPEFLTYFQNEAQLEKSRLLSDRFSAERPKGSFSTLEIQRTEQGDSAMYLCASSFNRKPYEQYFGPGTRLTVT.

The V and J genes are TRBV10-3 and TRBJ2-7; no clear D gene. The V end lost 4 bases, the J end lost 2 bases, and 3 bases lay between the germline ends. This CDR3 spans 11 amino acids. Germline assignment: CDR1 ENHRY and CDR2 SYGVKD. The CDR3 reads CAISGAYEQYF. The CDR3 DNA is TGTGCCATCAGTGGGGCCTACGAGCAGTACTTC.

The chain carries TRBV5-1 and TRBJ1-1; D uncertain. V gave up 3 bases and J gave up 10 bases, with 19 bases separating them. CDR3 size: 14 residues. The germline V gene encodes CDR1 SGHRS and CDR2 YFSETQ. The CDR3 sequence: CASSSDSTLGRAFF. In nucleotides, the CDR3 is TGCGCCAGCAGCTCGGACTCCACCCTAGGTCGAGCTTTCTTT.

The J gene is TRBJ1-1, the V gene TRBV7-3; TRBD1 matches 7 bases. Germline values: CDR1 SGHTA, CDR2 FQGTGA. The J segment lost 5 bases and the V segment lost 2 bases, leaving 2 bases of the junction unmatched. The CDR3 sequence is 13 residues long. The CDR3 nucleotides read TGTGCCAGCAGCTTAGGACAGGAAACTGAAGCTTTCTTT. It encodes CASSLGQETEAFF.

The V and J genes are TRBV4-3 and TRBJ1-1; D may be TRBD1 (5 bases). CDR1 is LGHNA, CDR2 YSLEER, per germline. The CDR3 is 14 amino acids. V was cut by 2 bases and J by 3 bases, with 10 bases left in between. CDR3 sequence reads: CASSQLTGDTEAFF. CDR3 in DNA: TGCGCCAGCAGCCAACTTACGGGGGACACTGAAGCTTTCTTT.

J is TRBJ2-7 and V is TRBV11-2, with D perhaps matching TRBD2 (5 bases). The CDR3 loop spans 14 amino acids. Trimming cost V 3 bases and J 0 bases, with 9 bases left between them. Germline V gives CDR1 SGHAT, CDR2 FQNNGV. Written as DNA, the CDR3 is TGTGCCAGCAGCTTTGGCGGGCCCTCCTACGAGCAGTACTTC. It is translated as CASSFGGPSYEQYF.

The chain has TRBV5-1 and TRBJ2-2; TRBD2 aligns across 10 bases. The germline V gene encodes CDR1 SGHRS and CDR2 YFSETQ. V lost 4 bases, J lost 7 bases, and 7 bases stayed unmatched. The length of the CDR3 is 15 residues. The CDR3 here is CASSPQAGGYGELFF. In DNA, the CDR3 is TGCGCCAGCAGCCCCCAAGCGGGGGGGTACGGGGAGCTGTTTTTT.

Turning to this clone: Other DNA sequences from this sample encode an identical CDR3 as well. This chain uses TRBV5-1 with TRBJ2-7, with 9 bases fitting TRBD2. The CDR3 spans 15 residues. Germline V gene lookup returns CDR1 SGHRS and CDR2 YFSETQ. The trim removed 0 bases at V and 7 bases at J, leaving 8 bases unmatched. The CDR3 DNA follows: TGCGCCAGCAGCTTGGGTGCGGGGGGGCCAGGGGAGCAGTACTTC. Its protein is CASSLGAGGPGEQYF.